This TCR beta chain was captured by sequencing in a study of T cells in Graves' hyperthyroidism and ophthalmopathy. In this sample, this clonotype turned up many times. With duration under 3 months, ophthalmopathy was active: Clinical Activity Score at least 3, NOSPECS at least 4. Fresh 10 ml peripheral blood yielded PBMCs. CDR3 length: 16 residues. The V and J ends lost 4 bases and 7 bases respectively, with 20 bases between them. Germline V gives CDR1 MNHNS, CDR2 SASEGT. Using RNA transcripts as the source, TCR beta CDR3 regions were amplified. Initially, a first-round RT-PCR of the TCR CDR3 employed the HTBI primer set. TCRdb re-analysed the multiplex PCR reads in MiXCR, keeping a single row per CDR3 protein. The sample shows roughly 500,000 distinct CDR3 sequences, roughly 24% of them seen only once.

Sequencing used blood. The gene calls are TRBV6-1 and TRBJ1-5, with D possibly TRBD1 on 6 matching bases. The TCR sequence derives from a woman between 25 and 40 years old with Graves' ophthalmopathy. CDR3 amino acids: CASSVAGGQGGQPQHF. The CDR3 coding sequence is TGTGCCAGCAGTGTGGCCGGGGGGCAGGGCGGGCAGCCCCAGCATTTT.